This TCR beta chain was sequenced during a study of vaccination and CD4 T cells after COVID-19. Study-wide background: A positive SARS-CoV-2 nasal swab PCR result was recorded for each convalescent patient; about nine were mild and one severe.

Sequenced with the Oncomine TCR Beta short-read assay was DNA taken from cultured CD4+ T cells. MiXCR, run by TCRdb on the PCR reads, gives a single entry per CDR3 protein. The sample includes approximately 12,000 distinct CDR3 sequences, about 50% of them seen just once. Treatment given: roughly 10-day PBMC culture with coronavirus spike peptide pools or control peptides (ViraFEST assay). Germline V gives CDR1 MDHEN, CDR2 SYDVKM. V was trimmed by 7 bases and J by 5 bases, leaving 14 bases between them. There are 13 residues in the CDR3. Regarding this clonotype: Its antigen is unknown.

The TCR comes from a human donor who had recovered from COVID-19. The chain combines TRBV28 with TRBJ2-5; TRBD2 might be the D (6 bases). Sequencing was performed on CD4+ T cells from blood, cultured in vitro. CDR3 sequence reads: CASTLLARETQYF. The CDR3 DNA follows: TGTGCCAGCACCCTACTAGCCAGGGAGACCCAGTACTTC.